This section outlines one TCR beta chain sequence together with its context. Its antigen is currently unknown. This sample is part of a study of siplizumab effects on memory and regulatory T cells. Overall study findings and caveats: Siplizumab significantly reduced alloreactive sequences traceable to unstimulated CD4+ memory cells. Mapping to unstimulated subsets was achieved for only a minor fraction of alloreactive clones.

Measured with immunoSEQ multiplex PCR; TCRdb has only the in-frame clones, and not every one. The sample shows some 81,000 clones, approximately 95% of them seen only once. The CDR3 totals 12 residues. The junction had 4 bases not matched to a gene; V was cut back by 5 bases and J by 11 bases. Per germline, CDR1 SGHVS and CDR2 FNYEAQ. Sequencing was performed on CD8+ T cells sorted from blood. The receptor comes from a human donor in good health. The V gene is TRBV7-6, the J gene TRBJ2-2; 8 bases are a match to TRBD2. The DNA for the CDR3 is TGTGCCAGCAGCCGGACTAGCCTCGAGCTGTTTTTT. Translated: CASSRTSLELFF.